The rows below give T cell receptor beta chains drawn from one sample of a study of beta chain features in type 1 diabetes. The protocol was immunoSEQ multiplex PCR, while the TCRdb copy is restricted to in-frame clones and leaves out a portion. The sample includes 860,000 or so clones, 15% to 20% of them seen just once. What was sequenced was naive CD4+ T cells from blood. The receptors come from a woman younger than 35 in good health. Both conserved end residues are part of each CDR3. Each record gives: D gene, clone size, V gene, CDR3 length, J gene, CDR3 DNA, CDR3 protein. The D gene is left open where the match is weak. Clone size, where shown, is once, few, many, or a class for clones that have expanded.

-,few,TRBV18,14,TRBJ2-2,TGTGCCAGCTCACCGATCGAGAACACCGGGGAGCTGTTTTTT,CASSPIENTGELFF
TRBD2,few,TRBV27,15,TRBJ2-2,TGTGCCAGCAGTTTCCGGACTAGCGGCACCGGGGAGCTGTTTTTT,CASSFRTSGTGELFF
-,few,TRBV6-5,14,TRBJ2-3,TGTGCCAGCAGTTACGGCCTAGAGGGAGATACGCAGTATTTT,CASSYGLEGDTQYF
TRBD2,few,TRBV5-1,16,TRBJ2-2,TGCGCCAGCAGCAGGACTAGCGGGGTGAACACCGGGGAGCTGTTTTTT,CASSRTSGVNTGELFF
-,few,TRBV9,13,TRBJ2-3,TGTGCCAGCAGGGGAAGAGATGGAGGTACGCAGTATTTT,CASRGRDGGTQYF
-,few,TRBV7-2,13,TRBJ1-1,TGTGCCAGCAGCTTGGGTCGGAACACTGAAGCTTTCTTT,CASSLGRNTEAFF
-,-,TRBV19,15,TRBJ2-7,TGTGCCAGTAGTATCACTGGACAGGGACTATACGAGCAGTACTTC,CASSITGQGLYEQYF
TRBD2,-,TRBV5-8,16,TRBJ2-5,TGTGCCAGCAGCTTTAATAGCGGGAGTTACCAAGAGACCCAGTACTTC,CASSFNSGSYQETQYF
TRBD2,-,TRBV11-1,12,TRBJ2-3,TGTGCCAGCGGACTAGCGGGAGATACGCAGTATTTT,CASGLAGDTQYF
TRBD2,-,TRBV7-2,14,TRBJ2-7,TGTGCCAGCAGCTTACGGGAGGGTTCCCACGAGCAGTACTTC,CASSLREGSHEQYF
-,-,TRBV20-1,10,TRBJ1-1,TGCAGTGCCCCCCGTGGGGGAGCTTTCTTT,CSAPRGGAFF
-,once,TRBV6-5,13,TRBJ1-1,TGTGCCAGCAGTTACGGTGCGGAAACTGAAGCTTTCTTT,CASSYGAETEAFF
-,-,TRBV23-1,14,TRBJ2-7,TGCGCCAGCAGTCATAGTAGTTATGGTGGGGAGCAGTACTTC,CASSHSSYGGEQYF
-,-,TRBV27,18,TRBJ2-5,TGTGCCAGCAGCAACGGGGCCAACAGGGCGGCGTTTCAAGAGACCCAGTACTTC,CASSNGANRAAFQETQYF
-,few,TRBV7-2,15,TRBJ2-3,TGTGCCAGCAGCTTAGACCTCCCTAGCACAGATACGCAGTATTTT,CASSLDLPSTDTQYF
-,-,TRBV20-1,10,TRBJ2-5,TGCAGTGTGGCCGGAGAGACCCAGTACTTC,CSVAGETQYF
-,-,TRBV7-8,13,TRBJ1-4,TGTGCCAGCAGCTATTACCTTAATGAAAAACTGTTTTTT,CASSYYLNEKLFF
-,-,TRBV7-9,17,TRBJ1-4,TGTGCCAGCAGCGATGACAGGCTGGTTGCAACTAATGAAAAACTGTTTTTT,CASSDDRLVATNEKLFF
-,-,TRBV4-3,16,TRBJ2-2,TGCGCCAGCAGCCAAGCTGTTCCTCCGAAGCCCGGGGAGCTGTTTTTT,CASSQAVPPKPGELFF
-,few,TRBV5-1,15,TRBJ2-1,TGCGCCAGCAGCTTGGCTGGGGCGGGATACAATGAGCAGTTCTTC,CASSLAGAGYNEQFF
-,few,TRBV2,14,TRBJ2-1,TGTGCCAGCAGCGATTTCCGACAGGCTCTTGAGCAGTTCTTC,CASSDFRQALEQFF
TRBD1,few,TRBV7-8,14,TRBJ2-5,TGTGCCAGCAGCGGCCAGGGGGCCCAAGAGACCCAGTACTTC,CASSGQGAQETQYF
TRBD2,-,TRBV10-2,15,TRBJ2-3,TGCGCCAGCGAACAAGCGGGAGGAGGCACAGATACGCAGTATTTT,CASEQAGGGTDTQYF